The 3 T cell receptor beta chains reported below all come from one sample, sequenced in a study of shared clonotypes between healthy human individuals. Profiled with immunoSEQ multiplex PCR; TCRdb holds only in-frame clones, not every one. Of about 480,000 clones in the sample, about four fifths were seen once. Sample: PBMCs. Source of these receptors: a middle-aged woman in good health. Some clones in this sample may be carry-over from other donors' samples.

The rearrangement joins TRBV28 to TRBJ1-4; TRBD1 might be the D (5 bases). From germline, CDR1 is MDHEN and CDR2 SYDVKM. V lost 8 bases and J 0 bases, leaving 10 bases between the germline ends. This CDR3 has 14 amino acids. CDR3 protein: CASAGQATNEKLFF. The DNA for the CDR3 is TGTGCCAGCGCAGGGCAGGCAACTAATGAAAAACTGTTTTTT.

The CDR3 bases are TGTGCCAGCAGCCCGCGGTCGCCCCTAGGCTATGGCTACACCTTC. This codes for CASSPRSPLGYGYTF. The chain has TRBV21-1 and TRBJ1-2. TRBV21-1 is a listed pseudogene. The CDR3 totals 15 residues.

The chain has TRBV5-1 and TRBJ2-1, with TRBD2 as a possible D gene (6 bases). Germline V gene data show CDR1 as SGHRS and CDR2 as YFSETQ. The V end lost 4 bases, the J end lost 9 bases, and 26 bases lay between the germline ends. This CDR3 has 17 amino acids. CDR3 nucleotides: TGCGCCAGCAGCAGGTTTGGTAGCGGCGAGATCGGGTTTGAGCAGTTCTTC. This gives the protein CASSRFGSGEIGFEQFF.